This T cell receptor beta chain was profiled in a study of blood T cell repertoires in COVID-19. Study-level information: PBMCs, B-cell-depleted T cells, or T cells were the source of the cDNA or gDNA that made up the material.

Only in-frame clones appear in the TCRdb table, and some are missing; sequencing was by immunoSEQ multiplex PCR. The sample carries some 250,000 clones, roughly 79% recorded once. This CDR3 is 14 amino acids long. Germline lookup yields CDR1 MDHEN and CDR2 SYDVKM. Between the trimmed V and J ends, which lost 6 bases and 2 bases, there was a span of 14 bases. Sequences were obtained from peripheral blood. This clonotype was obtained from a woman of 80 years or more with COVID-19, enrolled during active disease. The chain couples TRBV28 to TRBJ2-7; D is perhaps TRBD2 (6 bases). The CDR3 is CASSITGLPYEQYF. The CDR3 region has the DNA TGTGCCAGCAGCATTACGGGACTCCCCTACGAGCAGTACTTC.